This T cell receptor beta chain was sequenced during a study of CD4 T cells in relation to SARS-CoV-2 and coronaviruses. Unexposed donor CD4+ T cells date from about 2011-2019, before the COVID-19 pandemic. CD4+ T cells were isolated from the cells after more than 8 days of culture. The V gene's germline CDR1 is MNHNS and CDR2 SASEGT. The CDR3 length is 13 residues. Trimming stripped 2 bases from V and 8 bases from J, with 12 bases between. Sequencing was performed with immunoSEQ multiplex PCR; in TCRdb, only in-frame clones are kept and a portion is missing. The repertoire holds around 16,000 clones, about 73% seen once, with about 17% in the top ten. Points on this clone: Its antigen is unknown.

The J gene is TRBJ1-2, the V gene TRBV6-1; no definite D call. The TCR sequence derives from a human donor in good health. Sequences were obtained from CD4+ T cells from PBMCs, cultured in vitro. CDR3 nucleotides: TGTGCCAGCAGTGAAATCATGGAAGGGGGCTACACCTTC. Translating it yields CASSEIMEGGYTF.